A selection of T cell receptor beta chains follows, all from one sample in a study of shared T cell receptors in the human thymus. Repertoires were generated with immunoSEQ multiplex PCR, while TCRdb's copy carries only in-frame clones and drops some. The profile shows about 380,000 clones, more than 85% of them singletons. Sequencing was done on a sample of thymocytes. These receptors were taken from a human donor. The CDR3 runs from the conserved cysteine through the conserved F or W. The order of the fields is J gene, V gene, clone size, D gene, CDR3 DNA, CDR3 protein. The D gene is left open where the match is weak. Only part of the rows carry a size: once, few, many, or a class if the clone is expanded.

TRBJ2-7,TRBV23-1,.,TRBD1,TGCGCCAGCGTAGTAGTGGACAGGCAGAAATCCTACGAGCAGTACTTC,CASVVVDRQKSYEQYF
TRBJ2-7,TRBV9,.,TRBD2,TGTGCCAGCAGCGTCGGGGGACTAGCGGGAAACGAGCAGTACTTC,CASSVGGLAGNEQYF
TRBJ2-7,TRBV10-1,.,.,TGCGCCAGCAGATTTACAGGGTCAAGCTCCTACGAGCAGTACTTC,CASRFTGSSSYEQYF
TRBJ2-7,TRBV7-9,.,TRBD1,TGTGCCAGCAGCCCAAAGACAGGGGGCTCCTACGAGCAGTACTTC,CASSPKTGGSYEQYF
TRBJ2-3,TRBV28,.,TRBD2,TGTGCCAGCAGTTTCGGGGGGGGCTTTGATACGCAGTATTTT,CASSFGGGFDTQYF
TRBJ2-3,TRBV27,.,.,TGTGCCAGCCAACCCCGACAGGCGGACTTCACAGATACGCAGTATTTT,CASQPRQADFTDTQYF
TRBJ2-2,TRBV9,.,.,TGTGCCAGCAGCGTAGTGGTAGGGGACACCGGGGAGCTGTTTTTT,CASSVVVGDTGELFF
TRBJ2-3,TRBV28,.,TRBD2,TGTGCCAGCAGTCTTTTAGCGGGAGGGACTAGCACAGATACGCAGTATTTT,CASSLLAGGTSTDTQYF
TRBJ1-2,TRBV19,.,.,TGTGCCAGTAGTATGGGGACCTATGGCTACACCTTC,CASSMGTYGYTF
TRBJ2-3,TRBV30,.,.,TGTGCCTGGAGCTTAGGGGGGGGCACAGATACGCAGTATTTT,CAWSLGGGTDTQYF
TRBJ2-7,TRBV20-1,.,.,TGCAGTGCTACCGGGACCTGTCTGTTC,CSATGTCLF
TRBJ2-2,TRBV5-1,.,.,TGCGCCAGCAGCTTGGAAGGTTTTTTCACCGGGGAGCTGTTTTTT,CASSLEGFFTGELFF
TRBJ2-3,TRBV28,.,.,TGTGCCAGCAGTACGAGGCTAGCAGATCACACAGATACGCAGTATTTT,CASSTRLADHTDTQYF
TRBJ2-1,TRBV11-3,.,.,TGTGCCAGCAGCCTTTCCCACAATGAGCAGTTCTTC,CASSLSHNEQFF
TRBJ2-5,TRBV6-1,once,.,TGTGCCAGCAGTGAATGGACGCCGGAGACCCAGTACTTC,CASSEWTPETQYF
TRBJ1-4,TRBV28,.,.,TGTGCCAGCACCATTCAGGGGTTACAGGGCTATGAAAAACTGTTTTTT,CASTIQGLQGYEKLFF
TRBJ1-2,TRBV28,.,TRBD1,TGTGCCAGCAGCTCACCGGGACAGGGGGCCTACTACTATGGCTACACCTTC,CASSSPGQGAYYYGYTF
TRBJ1-5,TRBV27,.,.,TGTGCCAGCAGACTATCAAGGCCAGGGTTCACCAATCAGCCCCAGCATTTT,CASRLSRPGFTNQPQHF
TRBJ2-7,TRBV29-1,.,TRBD1,TGCAGCGTGTTGGGGGCTAGGCGGCAGGGGGCGAGCTACGAGCAGTACTTC,CSVLGARRQGASYEQYF
TRBJ2-1,TRBV10-2,.,.,TGCGCCAGCAGTGGGATTTACAATGAGCAGTTCTTC,CASSGIYNEQFF
TRBJ1-3,TRBV5-4,.,.,TGTGCCAGCAGCGTGGTTGGGGCCTCTGGAAACACCATATATTTT,CASSVVGASGNTIYF
TRBJ2-7,TRBV18,.,TRBD2,TGTGCCAGCTCATCCGGGACTAGCGGGTCAGGGCAGTACTTC,CASSSGTSGSGQYF
TRBJ1-2,TRBV25-1,.,.,TGTGCCAGCAGTGAATACCGGATGAACTATGGCTACACCTTC,CASSEYRMNYGYTF
TRBJ2-2,TRBV11-2,.,.,TGTGCCAGCAGCCAAGGGGGGTCGAGGGCCGGGGAGCTGTTTTTT,CASSQGGSRAGELFF
TRBJ2-2,TRBV5-8,.,TRBD1,TGTGCCAGCAGCCTTAGGACAGGGAACACCGGGGAGCTGTTTTTT,CASSLRTGNTGELFF
TRBJ2-1,TRBV4-1,.,.,TGCGCCAGCAGCCAAGATGTACAGGCTAGCTCCTACAATGAGCAGTTCTTC,CASSQDVQASSYNEQFF
TRBJ1-2,TRBV9,.,TRBD1,TGTGCCAGCAGCGTCTGGGACAGGCTCTATGGCTACACCTTC,CASSVWDRLYGYTF
TRBJ2-7,TRBV10-1,.,TRBD2,TGCGCCAGACTAGCGCCCCATCGGTCCTACGAGCAGTACTTC,CARLAPHRSYEQYF
TRBJ1-1,TRBV4-1,.,.,TGCGCCAGCAGCCAAGATCAGGGACATACGAACACTGAAGCTTTCTTT,CASSQDQGHTNTEAFF
TRBJ2-1,TRBV5-4,.,.,TGTGCCAGCAGCCGGGAGGGGGACAGGGTTTTAGACAATGAGCAGTTCTTC,CASSREGDRVLDNEQFF
TRBJ1-5,TRBV19,.,TRBD1,TGTGCCAGTAGACAGGGGAAACCGGGGGTACCTCGAGGGCCTTATAGCAATCAGCCCCAGCATTTT,CASRQGKPGVPRGPYSNQPQHF
TRBJ2-3,TRBV29-1,once,.,TGCAGCGTTCATGCATGGGTAAAGGGGCAGGTTGGGGATACGCAGTATTTT,CSVHAWVKGQVGDTQYF
TRBJ1-1,TRBV10-3,.,TRBD1,TGTGCCATCAGTGAGCCGGACAGGCCAAACACTGAAGCTTTCTTT,CAISEPDRPNTEAFF
TRBJ2-2,TRBV27,.,TRBD2,TGTGCCAGCAGTTCCCGGACTAGCGGGAGGGCCCGGGGCGGGGAGCTGTTTTTT,CASSSRTSGRARGGELFF
TRBJ2-1,TRBV9,.,.,TGTGCCAGCAGTCCTGCCAGAAGCGGGAATGAGCAGTTCTTC,CASSPARSGNEQFF
TRBJ1-2,TRBV12-1,.,.,TGTGCCAGCAGCGTGACAGGAAACTATGGCTACACCTTC,CASSVTGNYGYTF
TRBJ2-1,TRBV6-5,few,.,TGTGCCAGCAGCGACGGGACCCCTTCCTACAATGAGCAGTTCTTC,CASSDGTPSYNEQFF
TRBJ2-7,TRBV11-2,.,.,TGTGCCAGCAGCCCCTCCGCGGGCGGGAAGACTCCCGAGCAGTACTTC,CASSPSAGGKTPEQYF
TRBJ2-3,TRBV27,once,.,TGTGCCAGCAGTTTTCTCCAAAGAGATACGCAGTATTTT,CASSFLQRDTQYF
TRBJ1-5,TRBV30,.,.,TGTGCCTGGAGTCGGCCAAGGGGCAATCAGCCCCAGCATTTT,CAWSRPRGNQPQHF
TRBJ1-2,TRBV4-2,.,.,TGTGCCAGCAGCCAACGGGACGGATCGTTTTATGGCTACACCTTC,CASSQRDGSFYGYTF
TRBJ2-5,TRBV5-4,.,.,TGTGCCAGCAGCTTGTTGCGGACAACCCTTAACCGACAAGAGACCCAGTACTTC,CASSLLRTTLNRQETQYF
TRBJ2-3,TRBV6-1,.,TRBD1,TGTGCCAGCAGTGATCGGACAGGGGGGCTATTCGTCAGCACAGATACGCAGTATTTT,CASSDRTGGLFVSTDTQYF
TRBJ1-5,TRBV5-5,.,TRBD1,TGTGCCAGCAGCCTCCGGGACAGGTCCTATAGCAATCAGCCCCAGCATTTT,CASSLRDRSYSNQPQHF
TRBJ2-2,TRBV20-1,.,.,TGCAGTGCTAGATGTACCGGGGAGCTGTTTTTT,CSARCTGELFF
TRBJ1-1,TRBV9,.,TRBD1,TGTGCCAGCAGCGCCGGGACAGACAAGTTGAACACTGAAGCTTTCTTT,CASSAGTDKLNTEAFF
TRBJ1-4,TRBV28,.,.,TGTGCCAGCAGTCGGACGGAATCCCAAACTAATGAAAAACTGTTTTTT,CASSRTESQTNEKLFF
TRBJ2-1,TRBV2,.,.,TGTGCCAGCAGTGATAGACTAGTGCTGGAGCAGTTCTTC,CASSDRLVLEQFF
TRBJ1-4,TRBV29-1,.,TRBD1,TGCAGCGCCTCCGGGACAGGGCCTTTGAGGGAAAAACTGTTTTTT,CSASGTGPLREKLFF
TRBJ1-5,TRBV4-3,.,TRBD1,TGCGCCAGCAGCCAAAACCTCCGGGACAGGGAGGGTCAGCCCCAGCATTTT,CASSQNLRDREGQPQHF
TRBJ2-1,TRBV5-6,.,TRBD2,TGTGCCAGCAGCTGGCCGGGACTAGCGGGAGTATGGAATGAGCAGTTCTTC,CASSWPGLAGVWNEQFF
TRBJ2-1,TRBV6-4,.,.,TGTGCCAGCAGTTTAAAAGGGGGGCCCTTCAATGAGCAGTTCTTC,CASSLKGGPFNEQFF
TRBJ2-7,TRBV27,.,TRBD2,TGTGCCAGTCGCCGGCGGGAGACCTACGAGCAGTACTTC,CASRRRETYEQYF
TRBJ2-2,TRBV27,.,.,TGTGCCAGCACCGCGGGACATCACACCGGGGAGCTGTTTTTT,CASTAGHHTGELFF